The 13 T cell receptor beta chains in this list originate from one sample, sequenced in a study of cytomegalovirus exposure and HLA in healthy donors. The PCR used 60 Vbeta and 13 Jbeta primers. Libraries were prepared by immunoSEQ multiplex PCR; TCRdb keeps only in-frame clonotypes and omits some of them. This sample contains about 200,000 clones. The sample comprised PBMCs. The receptor source for this set is a woman younger than 45 in good health and CMV-seropositive.

The V call is TRBV18, the J call TRBJ1-2; D is possibly TRBD1 (6 bases). Between the trimmed V and J ends, which lost 1 base and 2 bases, there was a span of 8 bases. The CDR3 has 14 amino acids. The germline V gene encodes CDR1 KGHSH and CDR2 LQKENI. CDR3 DNA: TGTGCCAGCTCACCACGGACAGACAACTATGGCTACACCTTC. Translated, it gives CASSPRTDNYGYTF.

This chain links TRBV6-1 with TRBJ2-7; no reliable D call. Germline V CDR1 and CDR2: MNHNS, SASEGT. This CDR3 is 11 amino acids long. The V end lost 8 bases, the J end lost 2 bases, and 7 bases lay between the germline ends. CDR3 nucleotides: TGTGCCAGCGGAGTGGCCTACGAGCAGTACTTC. This gives the protein CASGVAYEQYF.

The chain is built from TRBV7-9 and TRBJ2-7, with TRBD1 matching 10 bases. The CDR3 runs 14 residues. The germline gives CDR1 SEHNR, CDR2 FQNEAQ (reference sequence). J was trimmed by 7 bases and V by 1 base; bases with no gene match: 4. This CDR3 reads CASSLVGQGYEQYF. CDR3 nucleotides: TGTGCCAGCAGCTTAGTGGGACAGGGGTATGAGCAGTACTTC.

The chain employs TRBV5-8 and TRBJ1-3, with a possible D match to TRBD1 (6 bases). The germline gives CDR1 SGHTS, CDR2 YDEGEE. With 0 bases removed from V and 1 base from J, the gap between germline ends came to 11 bases. This CDR3 is built from 16 residues. CDR3: CASSLGTEWSGNTIYF. CDR3 bases: TGTGCCAGCAGCTTGGGGACAGAATGGTCTGGAAACACCATATATTTT.

The rearrangement links TRBV6-1 to TRBJ2-1; D gene unclear. V was shortened by 5 bases and J by 5 bases, with 10 bases between the two germline ends. The CDR3 covers 13 residues. The V gene's germline CDR1 is MNHNS and CDR2 SASEGT. The CDR3 nucleotides are TGTGCCAGCAGTCCTAATTCGGACAATGAGCAGTTCTTC. Protein product: CASSPNSDNEQFF.

V and J are TRBV2 and TRBJ2-1, with TRBD2 identical over 7 bases. The CDR3 covers 12 residues. Germline values: CDR1 SNHLY, CDR2 FYNNEI. V lost 9 bases to trimming and J lost 12 bases; unmatched junction nucleotides: 11. This chain's CDR3 is CASWDGLGMQFF. The CDR3 nucleotides read TGTGCCAGTTGGGACGGACTAGGGATGCAGTTCTTC.

The J gene is TRBJ1-4, the V gene TRBV6-5; a weak D match, TRBD1 (5 bases). The CDR3 has 13 residues. Germline CDR1 reads MNHEY; CDR2 reads SVGAGI. V was pared by 6 bases and J by 8 bases, with 13 bases between. CDR3 nucleotides: TGTGCCAGCAGCCCGGGGAGGGGCGAAAAACTGTTTTTT. This translates into CASSPGRGEKLFF.

The rearrangement joins TRBV7-9 to TRBJ2-1, with TRBD2 matching 13 bases. With 3 bases clipped from V and 7 bases from J, the junction kept 9 bases outside the gene matches. Germline values: CDR1 SEHNR, CDR2 FQNEAQ (reference sequence). CDR3 length: 17 amino acids. CDR3 DNA sequence: TGTGCCAGCAGCTTCCGCTTACTAGCGGGAGGGGTAAATGAGCAGTTCTTC. This sequence encodes CASSFRLLAGGVNEQFF.

The V call is TRBV6-6, the J call TRBJ1-5, with D possibly TRBD1 on 6 matching bases. Germline-derived CDR1 and CDR2 are MNHNY and SVGAGI (reference sequence). The CDR3 contains 13 residues. V dropped 11 bases and J dropped 4 bases, with 15 bases sitting between them. The CDR3 nucleotides are TGTGCCCCCTCCGGGACACCGAATCAGCCCCAGCATTTT. Amino acid sequence: CAPSGTPNQPQHF.

The chain recombines TRBV7-9 with TRBJ1-2, with D tentatively TRBD1 (5 bases). Trimming pared 0 bases from V and 0 bases from J, leaving 8 bases between. This CDR3 region has 15 residues. Germline V CDR1 and CDR2: SEHNR, FQNEAQ (reference sequence). The DNA of the CDR3 is TGTGCCAGCAGCTTAGCCTCCAGGGCTAACTATGGCTACACCTTC. This codes for CASSLASRANYGYTF.

The V and J genes are TRBV28 and TRBJ1-2, with 11 bases lining up with TRBD1. Germline V CDR1 and CDR2: MDHEN, SYDVKM. This CDR3 is 14 amino acids long. V was pared by 3 bases and J by 8 bases, with 5 bases of the junction left unmatched. The CDR3 sequence is CASSLGTGGNGYTF. CDR3 nucleotide sequence: TGTGCCAGCAGTTTGGGGACAGGGGGTAACGGCTACACCTTC.

The rearrangement joins TRBV7-6 to TRBJ2-3; 10 bases are shared with TRBD2. Germline trimming cut 1 base from V and 6 bases from J; bases unmatched to any gene: 4. CDR1 is SGHVS, CDR2 FNYEAQ, per germline. This CDR3 comprises 15 residues. CDR3 bases: TGTGCCAGCAGCTTAGTTCCTAGCGGGAGCGATACGCAGTATTTT. Encoded protein: CASSLVPSGSDTQYF.

The CDR3 region is CASSLVIEGLVTEAFF. The CDR3 DNA reads TGTGCCAGCAGCTTAGTAATCGAGGGATTGGTGACTGAAGCTTTCTTT. The chain is built from TRBV7-9 and TRBJ1-1; the D is unclear. Germline assignment: CDR1 SEHNR and CDR2 FQNEAQ (reference sequence). V lost 1 base to trimming and J lost 5 bases, with 17 bases between them. The length of the CDR3 is 16 residues. Together with reference TRBV7-9 and TRBJ1-1, the CDR3 gives the full variable domain: DTGVSQNPRHKITKRGQNVTFRCDPISEHNRLYWYRQTLGQGPEFLTYFQNEAQLEKSRLLSDRFSAERPKGSFSTLEIQRTEQGDSAMYLCASSLVIEGLVTEAFFGQGTRLTVV.